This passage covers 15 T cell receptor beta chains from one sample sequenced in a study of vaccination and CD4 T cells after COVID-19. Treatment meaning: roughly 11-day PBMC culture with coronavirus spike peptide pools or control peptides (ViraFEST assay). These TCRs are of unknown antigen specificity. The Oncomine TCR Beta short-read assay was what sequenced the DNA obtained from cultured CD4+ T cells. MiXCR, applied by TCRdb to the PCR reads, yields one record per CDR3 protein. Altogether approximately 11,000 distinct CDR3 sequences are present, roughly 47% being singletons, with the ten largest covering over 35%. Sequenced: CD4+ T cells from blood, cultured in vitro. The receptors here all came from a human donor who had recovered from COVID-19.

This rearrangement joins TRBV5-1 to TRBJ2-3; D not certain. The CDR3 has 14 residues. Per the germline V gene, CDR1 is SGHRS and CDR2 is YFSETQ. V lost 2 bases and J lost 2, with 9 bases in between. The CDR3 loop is CASSFSSPTDTQYF. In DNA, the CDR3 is TGCGCCAGCAGCTTCAGTTCGCCCACAGATACGCAGTATTTT. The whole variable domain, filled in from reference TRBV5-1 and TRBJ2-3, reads KAGVTQTPRYLIKTRGQQVTLSCSPISGHRSVSWYQQTPGQGLQFLFEYFSETQRNKGNFPGRFSGRQFSNSRSEMNVSTLELGDSALYLCASSFSSPTDTQYFGPGTRLTVL.

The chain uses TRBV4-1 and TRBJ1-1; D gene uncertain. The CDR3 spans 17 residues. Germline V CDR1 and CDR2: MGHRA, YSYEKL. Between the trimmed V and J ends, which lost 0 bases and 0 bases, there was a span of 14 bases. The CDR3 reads CASSQELGTVLNTEAFF. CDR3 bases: TGCGCCAGCAGCCAAGAACTGGGTACAGTACTGAACACTGAAGCTTTCTTT.

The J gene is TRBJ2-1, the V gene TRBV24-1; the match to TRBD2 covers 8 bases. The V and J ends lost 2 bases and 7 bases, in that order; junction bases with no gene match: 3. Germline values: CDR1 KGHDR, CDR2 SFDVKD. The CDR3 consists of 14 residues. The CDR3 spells CATSDSGGPNEQFF. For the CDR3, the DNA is TGTGCCACCAGTGATTCGGGGGGGCCGAATGAGCAGTTCTTC.

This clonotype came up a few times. The CDR3 sequence: CASSLTTGSTTYEQYF. Here the CDR3 DNA reads TGTGCCAGCAGCTTAACTACAGGGAGTACAACCTACGAGCAGTACTTC. J is TRBJ2-7 and V is TRBV7-9, with D maybe TRBD1 (6 bases). The germline gives CDR1 SEHNR, CDR2 FQNEAQ (reference sequence). The CDR3 sequence is 16 residues long. Trimming cost V 2 bases and J 2 bases, with 16 bases left between them.

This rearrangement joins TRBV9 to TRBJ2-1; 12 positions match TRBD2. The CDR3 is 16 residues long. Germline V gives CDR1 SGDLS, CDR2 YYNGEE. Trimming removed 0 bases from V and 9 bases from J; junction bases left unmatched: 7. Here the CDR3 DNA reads TGTGCCAGCAGCGTAGGGACTAGCGGGGTTTTGACTGAGCAGTTCTTC. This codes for CASSVGTSGVLTEQFF.

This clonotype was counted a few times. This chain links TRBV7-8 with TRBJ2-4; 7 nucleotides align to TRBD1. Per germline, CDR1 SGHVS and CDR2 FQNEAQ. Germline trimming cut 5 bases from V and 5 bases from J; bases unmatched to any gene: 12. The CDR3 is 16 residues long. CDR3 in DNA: TGTGCCAGCAGCACACCACAAGACAGGGTTCAAAACATTCAGTACTTC. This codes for CASSTPQDRVQNIQYF.

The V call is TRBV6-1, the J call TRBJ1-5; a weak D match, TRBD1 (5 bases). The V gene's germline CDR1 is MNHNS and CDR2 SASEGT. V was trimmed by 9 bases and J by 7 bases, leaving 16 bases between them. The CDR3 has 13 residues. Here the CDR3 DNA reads TGTGCCAGTGCGGACACCCCTAGACAGCCCCAGCATTTT. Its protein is CASADTPRQPQHF.

As DNA, the CDR3 is TGTGCCAGCAGTCGCGATCCGGGACAAGGGGGATATGGCTACACCTTC. Its protein is CASSRDPGQGGYGYTF. V and J are TRBV27 and TRBJ1-2; possibly TRBD1 for D (6 bases). V was shortened by 5 bases and J by 5 bases, with 21 bases between the two germline ends. The CDR3 has 16 amino acids. From germline, CDR1 is MNHEY and CDR2 SMNVEV (reference sequence).

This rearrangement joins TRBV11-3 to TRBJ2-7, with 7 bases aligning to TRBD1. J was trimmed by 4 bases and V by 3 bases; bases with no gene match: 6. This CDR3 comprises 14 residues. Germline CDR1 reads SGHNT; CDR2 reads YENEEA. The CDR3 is CASSLGQILYEQYF. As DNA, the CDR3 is TGTGCCAGCAGCTTGGGACAGATACTATACGAGCAGTACTTC.

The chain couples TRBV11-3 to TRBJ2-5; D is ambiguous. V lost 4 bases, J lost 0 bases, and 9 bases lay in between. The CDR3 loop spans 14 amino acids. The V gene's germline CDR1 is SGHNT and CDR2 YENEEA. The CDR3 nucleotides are TGTGCCAGCAGCTCCAGACTGAACCAAGAGACCCAGTACTTC. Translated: CASSSRLNQETQYF.

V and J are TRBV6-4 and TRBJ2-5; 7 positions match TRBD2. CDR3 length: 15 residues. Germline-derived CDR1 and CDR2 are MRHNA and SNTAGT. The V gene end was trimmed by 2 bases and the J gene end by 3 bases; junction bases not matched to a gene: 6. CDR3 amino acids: CASSDMRLAEETQYF. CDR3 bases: TGTGCCAGCAGTGACATGCGACTAGCCGAAGAGACCCAGTACTTC.

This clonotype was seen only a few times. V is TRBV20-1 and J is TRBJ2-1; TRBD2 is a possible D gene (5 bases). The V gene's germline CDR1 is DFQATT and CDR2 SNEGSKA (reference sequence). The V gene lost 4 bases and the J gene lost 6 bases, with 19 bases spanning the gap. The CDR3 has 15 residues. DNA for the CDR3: TGCAGTGCTAAACAGCTCGAGGGTGAGGTCAATGAGCAGTTCTTC. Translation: CSAKQLEGEVNEQFF.

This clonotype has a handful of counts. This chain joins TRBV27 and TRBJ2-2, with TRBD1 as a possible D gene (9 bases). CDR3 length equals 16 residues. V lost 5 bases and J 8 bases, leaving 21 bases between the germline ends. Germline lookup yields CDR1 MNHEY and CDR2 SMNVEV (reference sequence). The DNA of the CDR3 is TGTGCCAGCAGTCGCGGGGGGACAGGGCGATTGGGGGAGCTGTTTTTT. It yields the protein CASSRGGTGRLGELFF.

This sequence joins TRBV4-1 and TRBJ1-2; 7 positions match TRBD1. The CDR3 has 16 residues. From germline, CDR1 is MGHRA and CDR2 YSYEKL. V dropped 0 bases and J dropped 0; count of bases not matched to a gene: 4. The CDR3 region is CASSQDPGQTNYGYTF. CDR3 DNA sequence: TGCGCCAGCAGCCAAGATCCGGGACAGACTAACTATGGCTACACCTTC.

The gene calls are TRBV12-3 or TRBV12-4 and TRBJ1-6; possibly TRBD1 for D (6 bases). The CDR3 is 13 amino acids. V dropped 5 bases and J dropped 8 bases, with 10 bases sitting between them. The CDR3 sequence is CASSIHRDSPLHF. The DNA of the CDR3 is TGTGCCAGCAGTATTCACAGGGATTCACCCCTCCACTTT.